This T cell receptor beta chain was documented in a study of blood T cell repertoires in COVID-19. On the study more broadly: There were acute and convalescent COVID-19 samples, and they came from the United States, Italy and Spain.

Germline V gene sequence: CDR1 SEHNR, CDR2 FQNEAQ (reference sequence). V gave up 1 base and J gave up 2 bases, with 16 bases separating them. This CDR3 contains 17 residues. The assay was immunoSEQ multiplex PCR, and TCRdb's table has in-frame clones only and misses some. Of about 60,000 clones in the sample, approximately 88% were seen once. Seattle patients were enrolled during active infection and followed longitudinally. The receptor was isolated from a man aged 55 to 69 with COVID-19, enrolled during active disease. The chain is built from TRBV7-9 and TRBJ2-3; D may be TRBD2 (7 bases). The source material was peripheral blood. This CDR3 reads CASSLGISGGPTDTQYF. Here the CDR3 DNA reads TGTGCCAGCAGCTTAGGCATATCGGGGGGCCCCACAGATACGCAGTATTTT.